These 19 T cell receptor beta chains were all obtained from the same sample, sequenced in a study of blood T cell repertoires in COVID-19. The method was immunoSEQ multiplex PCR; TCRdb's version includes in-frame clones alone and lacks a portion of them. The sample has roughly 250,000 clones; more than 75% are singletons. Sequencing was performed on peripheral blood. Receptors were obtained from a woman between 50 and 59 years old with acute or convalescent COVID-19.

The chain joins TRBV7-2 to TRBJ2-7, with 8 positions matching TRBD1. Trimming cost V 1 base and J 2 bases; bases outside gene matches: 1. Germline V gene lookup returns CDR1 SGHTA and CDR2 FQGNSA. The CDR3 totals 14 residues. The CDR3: CASSLVQGAYEQYF. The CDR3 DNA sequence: TGTGCCAGCAGCTTAGTACAGGGGGCCTACGAGCAGTACTTC.

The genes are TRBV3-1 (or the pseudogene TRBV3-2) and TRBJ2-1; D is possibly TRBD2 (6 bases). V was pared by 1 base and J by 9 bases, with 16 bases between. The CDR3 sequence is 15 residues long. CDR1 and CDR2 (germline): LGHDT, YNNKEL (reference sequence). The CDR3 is CASSQASAASGEQFF. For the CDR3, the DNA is TGTGCCAGCAGCCAAGCTAGCGCGGCTTCGGGTGAGCAGTTCTTC.

The CDR3, as DNA: TGCGCCAGCAGCAACTTGGGGCGGACTGAAGCTTTCTTT. It is translated as CASSNLGRTEAFF. The J gene is TRBJ1-1, the V gene TRBV4-1, with D possibly being TRBD1 (5 bases). Per the germline V gene, CDR1 is MGHRA and CDR2 is YSYEKL. Trimming took 5 bases from V and 5 from J, leaving 12 bases between them. This CDR3 contains 13 residues.

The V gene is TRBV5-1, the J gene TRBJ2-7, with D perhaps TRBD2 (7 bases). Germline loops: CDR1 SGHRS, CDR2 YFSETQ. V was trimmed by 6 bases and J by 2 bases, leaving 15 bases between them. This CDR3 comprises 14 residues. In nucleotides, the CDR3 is TGCGCCAGCACCGCGGGGGCGGGTCCCTACGAGCAGTACTTC. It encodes CASTAGAGPYEQYF.

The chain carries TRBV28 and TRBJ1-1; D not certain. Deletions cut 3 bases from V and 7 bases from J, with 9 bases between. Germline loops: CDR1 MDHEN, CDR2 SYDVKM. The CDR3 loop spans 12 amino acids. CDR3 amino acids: CASSLASREAFF. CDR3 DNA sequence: TGTGCCAGCAGTTTGGCTAGTCGTGAAGCTTTCTTT. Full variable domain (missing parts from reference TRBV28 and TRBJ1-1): DVKVTQSSRYLVKRTGEKVFLECVQDMDHENMFWYRQDPGLGLRLIYFSYDVKMKEKGDIPEGYSVSREKKERFSLILESASTNQTSMYLCASSLASREAFFGQGTRLTVV.

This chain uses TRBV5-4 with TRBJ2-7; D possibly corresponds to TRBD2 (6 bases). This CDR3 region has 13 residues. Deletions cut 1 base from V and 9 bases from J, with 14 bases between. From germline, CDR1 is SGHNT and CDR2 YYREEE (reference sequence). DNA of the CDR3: TGTGCCAGCAGCTTGTGGAGGGAAGCAGGGCAGTACTTC. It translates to CASSLWREAGQYF.

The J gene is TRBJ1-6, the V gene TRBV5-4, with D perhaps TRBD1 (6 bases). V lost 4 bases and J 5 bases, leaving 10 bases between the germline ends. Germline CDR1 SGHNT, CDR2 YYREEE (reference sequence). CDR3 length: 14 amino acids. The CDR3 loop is CASSVQGDNSPLHF. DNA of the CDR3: TGTGCCAGCAGCGTACAGGGCGATAATTCACCCCTCCACTTT.

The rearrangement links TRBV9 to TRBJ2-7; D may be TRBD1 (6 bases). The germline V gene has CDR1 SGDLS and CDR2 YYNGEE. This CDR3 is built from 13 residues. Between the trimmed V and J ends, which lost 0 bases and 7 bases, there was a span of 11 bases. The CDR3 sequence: CASSVEGGREQYF. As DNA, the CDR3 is TGTGCCAGCAGCGTAGAAGGGGGAAGGGAGCAGTACTTC.

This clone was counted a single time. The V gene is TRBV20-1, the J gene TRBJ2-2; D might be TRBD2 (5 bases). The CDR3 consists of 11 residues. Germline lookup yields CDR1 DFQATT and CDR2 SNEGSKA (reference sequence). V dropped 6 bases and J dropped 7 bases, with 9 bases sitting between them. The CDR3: CSAQRIGELFF. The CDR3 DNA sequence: TGCAGTGCCCAGCGGATCGGGGAGCTGTTTTTT.

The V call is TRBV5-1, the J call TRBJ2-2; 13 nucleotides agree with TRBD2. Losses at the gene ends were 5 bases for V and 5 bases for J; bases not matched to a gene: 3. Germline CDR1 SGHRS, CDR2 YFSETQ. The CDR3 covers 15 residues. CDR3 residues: CASSSTSGRTGELFF. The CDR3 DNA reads TGCGCCAGCAGTTCGACTAGCGGGAGGACCGGGGAGCTGTTTTTT.

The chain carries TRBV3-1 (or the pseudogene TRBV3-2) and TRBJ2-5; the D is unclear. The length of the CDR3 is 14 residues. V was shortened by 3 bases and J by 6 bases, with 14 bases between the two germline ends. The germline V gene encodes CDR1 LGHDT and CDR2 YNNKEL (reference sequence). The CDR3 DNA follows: TGTGCCAGCAGCCATGATAACTTCCCTCAGACCCAGTACTTC. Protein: CASSHDNFPQTQYF.

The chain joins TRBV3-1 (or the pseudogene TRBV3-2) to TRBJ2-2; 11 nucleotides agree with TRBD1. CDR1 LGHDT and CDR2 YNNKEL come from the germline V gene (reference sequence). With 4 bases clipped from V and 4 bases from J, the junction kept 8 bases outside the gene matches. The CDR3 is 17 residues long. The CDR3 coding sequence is TGTGCCAGCAGCCGAACGAAGGGACAGGGGGGCACCGGGGAGCTGTTTTTT. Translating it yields CASSRTKGQGGTGELFF.

The CDR3, as DNA: TGTGCCAGCAATATAGGGACTAGCACTCGCGAGCAGTACTTC. Its protein is CASNIGTSTREQYF. This sequence joins TRBV6-5 and TRBJ2-7; 9 bases are a match to TRBD2. Per germline, CDR1 MNHEY and CDR2 SVGAGI. This CDR3 has 14 amino acids. With 7 bases clipped from V and 6 bases from J, the junction kept 10 bases outside the gene matches.

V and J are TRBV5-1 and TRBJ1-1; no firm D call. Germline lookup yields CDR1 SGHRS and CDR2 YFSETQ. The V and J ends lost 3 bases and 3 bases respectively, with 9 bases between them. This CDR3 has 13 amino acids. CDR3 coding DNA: TGCGCCAGCAGCTATACTTTGGACACTGAAGCTTTCTTT. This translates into CASSYTLDTEAFF.

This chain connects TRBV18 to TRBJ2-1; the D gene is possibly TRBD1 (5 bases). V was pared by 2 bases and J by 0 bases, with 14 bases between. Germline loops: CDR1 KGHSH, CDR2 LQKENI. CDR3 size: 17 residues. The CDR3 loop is CASSPNIRASSYNEQFF. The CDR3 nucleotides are TGTGCCAGCTCACCAAATATCAGGGCGAGCTCCTACAATGAGCAGTTCTTC.

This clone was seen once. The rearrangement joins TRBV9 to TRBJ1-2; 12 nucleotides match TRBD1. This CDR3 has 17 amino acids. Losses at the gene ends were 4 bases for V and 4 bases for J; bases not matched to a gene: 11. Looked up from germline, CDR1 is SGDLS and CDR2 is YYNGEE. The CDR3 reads CASSNTGTGGYGYGYTF. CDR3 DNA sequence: TGTGCCAGCAGCAATACCGGGACAGGGGGCTATGGCTATGGCTACACCTTC.

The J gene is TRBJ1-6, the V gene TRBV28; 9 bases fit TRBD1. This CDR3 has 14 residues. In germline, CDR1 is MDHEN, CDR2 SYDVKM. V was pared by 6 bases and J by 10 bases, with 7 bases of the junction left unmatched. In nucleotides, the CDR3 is TGTGCCAGCAGCTCTAACAGGGGGCGGTCACCCCTCCACTTT. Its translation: CASSSNRGRSPLHF.

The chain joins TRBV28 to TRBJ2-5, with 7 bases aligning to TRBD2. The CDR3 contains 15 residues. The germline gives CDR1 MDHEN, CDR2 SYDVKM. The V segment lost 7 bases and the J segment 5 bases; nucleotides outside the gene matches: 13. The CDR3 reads CASTPVGRVRETQYF. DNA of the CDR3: TGTGCCAGCACCCCCGTGGGGAGGGTGAGGGAGACCCAGTACTTC.

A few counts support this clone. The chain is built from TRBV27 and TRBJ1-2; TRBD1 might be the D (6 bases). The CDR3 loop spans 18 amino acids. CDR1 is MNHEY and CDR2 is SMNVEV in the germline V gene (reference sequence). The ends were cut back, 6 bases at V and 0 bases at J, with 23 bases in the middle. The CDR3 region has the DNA TGTGCCAGCAGAAGTTCACTTATTAGGGACAACACTAACTATGGCTACACCTTC. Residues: CASRSSLIRDNTNYGYTF.